This T cell receptor beta chain is drawn from a study of T cells in Graves' hyperthyroidism and ophthalmopathy. Study-wide points: The model predicted ophthalmopathy a median around six months before onset.

This clonotype was seen ten or more times. What it binds is not known. CDR3 size: 16 residues. Germline trimming cut 0 bases from V and 0 bases from J; bases unmatched to any gene: 3. CDR1 and CDR2 from the germline V gene are LGHDT and YNNKEL (reference sequence). TCR beta CDR3 regions were amplified from RNA. The study used the HTBI primer set for a first-round RT-PCR of the TCR CDR3. TCRdb redid the calling of the multiplex PCR reads with MiXCR, one entry per CDR3 protein. Of about 420,000 distinct CDR3 sequences listed, approximately 14% are singletons. The clonotype was recovered from a woman younger than 30 with Graves' hyperthyroidism. The sequenced sample consisted of blood. The chain carries TRBV3-1 and TRBJ2-5; 8 bases are shared with TRBD1. The CDR3 bases are TGTGCCAGCAGCCAAGAGGGGGACAGGTACCAAGAGACCCAGTACTTC. Translating it yields CASSQEGDRYQETQYF.